This T cell receptor beta chain was observed in a study of memory CD4+ T cells and cytomegalovirus serostatus. Regarding the study as a whole: Of approximately 150 reported CMV TCRbeta sequences, roughly 67 were found in memory CD4+ repertoires. The CMV-associated TCR signature appears largely within the CD4+ memory repertoire.

The table lists this clone with a count of one. The target antigen is unknown. Per the original methods: After removing out-of-frame reads, around 2,100,000 distinct TCRbeta sequences remained. Sequencing used immunoSEQ multiplex PCR; TCRdb keeps in-frame clones, though not all of them. V, J and clone size are those of that table, while D and trimming were read from the DNA. The top ten hold 3.6% of the sample, which has roughly 86,000 clones, 80% seen once. There are 13 residues in the CDR3. The germline V and J ends were trimmed by 3 bases and 2 bases, with 2 bases remaining between them. Germline lookup yields CDR1 MNHEY and CDR2 SMNVEV (reference sequence). The sort gate was single viable CD3+CD4+CD8-CD45RO+ cells for memory CD4+ T cells.

This chain joins TRBV27 and TRBJ2-6; D is unclear. This clonotype was obtained from an adult in good health and CMV-seropositive. The sample comprised memory CD4+ T cells from blood. CDR3 in DNA: TGTGCCAGCAGTTTGACTGGGGCCAACGTCCTGACTTTC. Its translation is CASSLTGANVLTF.